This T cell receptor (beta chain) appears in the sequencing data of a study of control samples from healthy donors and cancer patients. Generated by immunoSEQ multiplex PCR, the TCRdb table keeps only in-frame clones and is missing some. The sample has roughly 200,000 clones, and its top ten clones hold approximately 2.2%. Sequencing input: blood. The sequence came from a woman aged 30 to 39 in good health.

CDR3 in amino acids: CASSQETGHQANYGYTF. The CDR3 nucleotides are TGTGCCAGCAGCCAAGAGACAGGGCATCAAGCTAACTATGGCTACACCTTC. This chain uses TRBV11-2 with TRBJ1-2, with 7 positions matching TRBD1. The germline V gene encodes CDR1 SGHAT and CDR2 FQNNGV. This CDR3 is 17 amino acids long. The V gene end was trimmed by 5 bases and the J gene end by 0 bases; junction bases not matched to a gene: 12. The variable domain in full, completed from reference TRBV11-2 and TRBJ1-2, reads EAGVAQSPRYKIIEKRQSVAFWCNPISGHATLYWYQQILGQGPKLLIQFQNNGVVDDSQLPKDRFSAERLKGVDSTLKIQPAKLEDSAVYLCASSQETGHQANYGYTFGSGTRLTVV.